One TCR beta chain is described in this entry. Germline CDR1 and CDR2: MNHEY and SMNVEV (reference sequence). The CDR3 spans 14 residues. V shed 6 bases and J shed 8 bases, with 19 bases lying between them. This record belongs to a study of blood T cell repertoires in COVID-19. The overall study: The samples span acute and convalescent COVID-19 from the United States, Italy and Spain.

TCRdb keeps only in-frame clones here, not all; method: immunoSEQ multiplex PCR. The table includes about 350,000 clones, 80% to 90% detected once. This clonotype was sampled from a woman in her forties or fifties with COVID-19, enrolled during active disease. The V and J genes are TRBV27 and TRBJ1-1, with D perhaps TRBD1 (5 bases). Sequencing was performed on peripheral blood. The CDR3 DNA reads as TGTGCCAGCAGCCGGGGGGAGGGGTCCGGGGAAGCTTTCTTT. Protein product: CASSRGEGSGEAFF.